This TCR beta chain was documented in a study of T cell repertoires in cytomegalovirus infection. TCRdb used MiXCR to reprocess the reads, holding one entry per CDR3 protein. The table includes around 710,000 distinct CDR3 sequences, 25% to 30% detected once. Regarding this clonotype: Its specificity is not known.

V gave up 4 bases and J gave up 2 bases, with 9 bases separating them. Germline V lookup: CDR1 SGHAT, CDR2 FQNNGV. This CDR3 region has 14 residues. The specimen comprised cultured CD8+ T cells from PBMCs, sampled from culture after CMV antigen stimulation. This chain connects TRBV11-2 to TRBJ2-1; D is perhaps TRBD2 (6 bases). This receptor was obtained from a human donor in good health (CMV status not recorded). Some clones in this sample may be carry-over from other donors' samples. CDR3 bases: TGTGCCAGCAGCTGGACTACGACCTACAATGAGCAGTTCTTC. Residues: CASSWTTTYNEQFF.